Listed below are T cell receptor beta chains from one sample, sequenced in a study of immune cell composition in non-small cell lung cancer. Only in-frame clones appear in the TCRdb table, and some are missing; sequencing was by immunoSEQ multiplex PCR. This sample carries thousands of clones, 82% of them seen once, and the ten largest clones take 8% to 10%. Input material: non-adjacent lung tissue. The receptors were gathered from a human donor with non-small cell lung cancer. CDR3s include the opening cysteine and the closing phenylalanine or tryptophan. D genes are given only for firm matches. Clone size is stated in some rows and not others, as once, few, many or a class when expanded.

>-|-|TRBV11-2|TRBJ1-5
TGTGCCAGCAGCCCTCAGGCAGTGAGCAATCAGCCCCAGCATTTT
CASSPQAVSNQPQHF
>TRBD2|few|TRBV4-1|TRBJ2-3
TGCGCCAGCTCGAAGCGGGAGGATACGCAGTATTTT
CASSKREDTQYF
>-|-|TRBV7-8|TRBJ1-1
TGTGCCAGCACCCTAGTGCCGGGGGGCGAAGGGCGAAAGTACGCTGAAGCTTTCTTT
CASTLVPGGEGRKYAEAFF
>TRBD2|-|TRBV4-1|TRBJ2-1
TGCGCCAGCAGCCCAGCTAGCGGGAGGGCCTCGGATGAGCAGTTCTTC
CASSPASGRASDEQFF
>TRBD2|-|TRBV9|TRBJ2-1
TGTGCCAGCAGCCAGGGGGTAGCGGGGGCCAACAATGAGCAGTTCTTC
CASSQGVAGANNEQFF
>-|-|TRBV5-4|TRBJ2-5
TGTGCCAGCAGCTTGACAGGGTTTATCCAAGAGACCCAGTACTTC
CASSLTGFIQETQYF
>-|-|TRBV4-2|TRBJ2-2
TGTGCCAGCAACAGGGAATTGAACACCGGGGAGCTGTTTTTT
CASNRELNTGELFF
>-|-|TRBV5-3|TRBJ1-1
TGTGCCAGCAGCCGGGTCTTATCGAACACTGAAGCTTTCTTT
CASSRVLSNTEAFF
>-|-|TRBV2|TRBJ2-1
TGTGCCAGCAGTGAAAGTAGGGGGAACTACAATGAGCAGTTCTTC
CASSESRGNYNEQFF
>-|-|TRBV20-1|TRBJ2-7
TGCAGTGCTCTAGTGGCCTACGAGCAGTACTTC
CSALVAYEQYF
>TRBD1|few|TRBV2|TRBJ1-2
TGTGCCAGCAGTGACGGACAGGGAGCTAACTATGGCTACACCTTC
CASSDGQGANYGYTF
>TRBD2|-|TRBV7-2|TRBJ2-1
TGTGCCAGCAGCTTACTAGCGGGGTTTAATGAGCAGTTCTTC
CASSLLAGFNEQFF
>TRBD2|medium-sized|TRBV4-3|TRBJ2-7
TGCGCCAGCAGCCAAGATTCTAGCGGGGGGCCGAGCTCCTACGAGCAGTACTTC
CASSQDSSGGPSSYEQYF
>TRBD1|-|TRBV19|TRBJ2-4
TGTGCCAGTAATGACCGACAGGGGTCCAAAAACATTCAGTACTTC
CASNDRQGSKNIQYF
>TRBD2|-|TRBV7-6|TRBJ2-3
TGTGCCAGCAGCTTAGTTGGGACTAGCGGGAGTACGGCAGCAGATACGCAGTATTTT
CASSLVGTSGSTAADTQYF
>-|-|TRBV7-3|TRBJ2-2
TGTGCCAGCAGCTCCGGGCGGGTAAACACCGGGGAGCTGTTTTTT
CASSSGRVNTGELFF
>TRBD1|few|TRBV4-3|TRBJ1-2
TGCGCCAGCAGCCAAGATTGGGCAGGGGGCTCTCGTAACTATGGCTACACCTTC
CASSQDWAGGSRNYGYTF
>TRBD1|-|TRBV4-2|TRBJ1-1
TGTGCCAGCAGCCAAAACGCAGGGGGCGACAACACTGAAGCTTTCTTT
CASSQNAGGDNTEAFF
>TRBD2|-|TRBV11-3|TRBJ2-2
TGTGCCAGCAGCCCCGGACTAGCGGGGAACACCGGGGAGCTGTTTTTT
CASSPGLAGNTGELFF
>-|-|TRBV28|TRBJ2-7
TGTGCCAGCAGCGTTATGCGGGCGAGGTCCTACGAGCAGTACTTC
CASSVMRARSYEQYF
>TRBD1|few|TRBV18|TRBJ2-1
TGTGCCAGCTCACTAAAATCCGGGACAGGGGTCGCAAGCTTGTATGAGCAGTTCTTC
CASSLKSGTGVASLYEQFF
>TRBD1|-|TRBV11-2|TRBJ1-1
TGTGCCAGCAGCCCTAGGACAGGGGAGAACACTGAAGCTTTCTTT
CASSPRTGENTEAFF
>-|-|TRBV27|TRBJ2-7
TGTGCCAGCAGTTTAGCCAGCTCCTACGAGCAGTACTTC
CASSLASSYEQYF
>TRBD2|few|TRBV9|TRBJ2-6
TGTGCCAGCAAAGGATTGGGGAGGGGATACTCTGGGGCCAACGTCCTGACTTTC
CASKGLGRGYSGANVLTF
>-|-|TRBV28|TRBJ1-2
TGTGCCAGCAGCCCAGGCGGGCGACGCTATGGCTACACCTTC
CASSPGGRRYGYTF
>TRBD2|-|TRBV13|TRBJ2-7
TGTGCCAGCAGTTTTACTCCCGGGACTAGCGGGAAAGGGGGGTACGAGCAGTACTTC
CASSFTPGTSGKGGYEQYF
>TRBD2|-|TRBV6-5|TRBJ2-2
TGTGCCAGCAGTTACTCTGGCGGGGGCACCGGGGAGCTGTTTTTT
CASSYSGGGTGELFF
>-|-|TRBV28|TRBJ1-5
TGTGCCAGCAGTCTGACAGAAGAAAATCAGCCCCAGCATTTT
CASSLTEENQPQHF
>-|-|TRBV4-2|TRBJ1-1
TGTGCCAGCAGCCGTCTGAGTACAGGGTTGACTGAAGCTTTCTTT
CASSRLSTGLTEAFF
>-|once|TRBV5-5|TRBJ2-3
TGTGCCAGCAGCGCCCCCTTGGCGGGGGCTCGCACAGATACGCAGTATTTT
CASSAPLAGARTDTQYF
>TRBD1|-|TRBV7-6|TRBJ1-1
TGTGCCAGCAGCTTGGTTTCCGGGACAGGGGCTGAAGCTTTCTTT
CASSLVSGTGAEAFF
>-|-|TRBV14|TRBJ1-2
TGTGCCAGCAGCCGAGAGCCTAGAATCTATGGCTACACCTTC
CASSREPRIYGYTF
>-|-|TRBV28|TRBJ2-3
TGTGCCAGCAGTTTGACGGACGTAGGGGACTCAGATACGCAGTATTTT
CASSLTDVGDSDTQYF
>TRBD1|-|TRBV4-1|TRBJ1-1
TGCGCCAGCAGCTTGGGACAGGGCTACACTGAAGCTTTCTTT
CASSLGQGYTEAFF
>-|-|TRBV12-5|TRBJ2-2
TGTGCTAGTGGCCGAGGACAGATAAACACCGGGGAGCTGTTTTTT
CASGRGQINTGELFF
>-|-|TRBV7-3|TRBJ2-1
TGTGCCACACCCGAGTGGGACATCCCACACAATGAGCAGTTCTTC
CATPEWDIPHNEQFF
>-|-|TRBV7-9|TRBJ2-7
TGTGCCAGCAGCTTAGGTGAGGGTCCAACTCGATACGAGCAGTACTTC
CASSLGEGPTRYEQYF
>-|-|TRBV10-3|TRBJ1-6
TGTGCCATCAGACCCGGCGGTGATTCACCCCTCCACTTT
CAIRPGGDSPLHF
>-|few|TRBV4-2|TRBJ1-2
TGTGCCAGCAGCCAAGAACCAGGGATCCCTCCTTATGGCTACACCTTC
CASSQEPGIPPYGYTF
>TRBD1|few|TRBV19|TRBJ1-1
TGTGCCAGTAGTATCAGGACAGGGGTGAACGCTGAAGCTTTCTTT
CASSIRTGVNAEAFF
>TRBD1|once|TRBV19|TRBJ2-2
TGTGCCAGTAGTCTAACGTCCCAGAGGACAGGTCACTTCACCGGGGAGCTGTTTTTT
CASSLTSQRTGHFTGELFF
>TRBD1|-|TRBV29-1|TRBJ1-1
TGCAGCGTTGGCTCGACAGGGGATTATCGAGCTTTCTTT
CSVGSTGDYRAFF
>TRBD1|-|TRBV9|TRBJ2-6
TGTGCCAGCAGCCCAGAAAGCAGGGGGCGCCACTCTGGGGCCAACGTCCTGACTTTC
CASSPESRGRHSGANVLTF
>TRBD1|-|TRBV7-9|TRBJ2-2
TGTGCCAGCAGCTCGGACCTGACAGGGATTAACACCGGGGAGCTGTTTTTT
CASSSDLTGINTGELFF
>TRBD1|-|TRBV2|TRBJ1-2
TGTGCCAGCACCCCACAGGGGGTATATGGCTACACCTTC
CASTPQGVYGYTF
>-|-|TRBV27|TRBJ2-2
TGTGCCAGCAGTCGGCTAGTCTATTCCGGGGAGCTGTTTTTT
CASSRLVYSGELFF